This is a list of T cell receptor beta chains from one sample in a study of blood T cell repertoires in COVID-19. The repertoire was sequenced with immunoSEQ multiplex PCR; TCRdb's copy has only in-frame clones and lacks some. The sample has under 300,000 clones, 84% seen once. What was sequenced was peripheral blood. The receptors were gathered from a man aged 50-60 years with acute or convalescent COVID-19. Each CDR3 is given with its conserved first and last residue. A D gene is named only where the DNA matches it firmly. Size is stated for part of the rows, as once, few or many counts, or as a class when the clone is expanded.

D gene: NA; J gene: TRBJ2-3; clone size: NA; V gene: TRBV5-1; CDR3 DNA: TGCGCCAGCAGCAACATACGAACAGATACGCAGTATTTT; CDR3 protein: CASSNIRTDTQYF
D gene: TRBD1; J gene: TRBJ2-1; clone size: NA; V gene: TRBV19; CDR3 DNA: TGTGCCAGTAGTCCTACCCTGACAGGGGGTTACTACAATGAGCAGTTCTTC; CDR3 protein: CASSPTLTGGYYNEQFF
D gene: NA; J gene: TRBJ1-3; clone size: NA; V gene: TRBV7-9; CDR3 DNA: TGTGCCAGCAGCTTAGGGCTAGAGTCCTCTGGAAACACCATATATTTT; CDR3 protein: CASSLGLESSGNTIYF
D gene: TRBD1; J gene: TRBJ1-2; clone size: NA; V gene: TRBV9; CDR3 DNA: TGTGCCAGCAGCGCTCGACAGGGGCTCTATGGCTACACCTTC; CDR3 protein: CASSARQGLYGYTF
D gene: NA; J gene: TRBJ1-2; clone size: NA; V gene: TRBV6-6; CDR3 DNA: TGTGCCAGCAGTTACGGCAAAGGACAGAGAGGGTATGGCTACACCTTC; CDR3 protein: CASSYGKGQRGYGYTF
D gene: NA; J gene: TRBJ1-5; clone size: NA; V gene: TRBV7-2; CDR3 DNA: TGTGCCAGCAGCTTGGGCACAAGCAATCAGCCCCAGCATTTT; CDR3 protein: CASSLGTSNQPQHF
D gene: NA; J gene: TRBJ1-1; clone size: NA; V gene: TRBV6-5; CDR3 DNA: TGTGCCAGCAGTCCCAGGGTAAACACTGAAGCTTTCTTT; CDR3 protein: CASSPRVNTEAFF
D gene: TRBD1; J gene: TRBJ1-2; clone size: NA; V gene: TRBV6-5; CDR3 DNA: TGTGCCAGCAGCCGCGGACAGGGGAGTAACTATGGCTACACCTTC; CDR3 protein: CASSRGQGSNYGYTF
D gene: NA; J gene: TRBJ2-1; clone size: NA; V gene: TRBV11-3; CDR3 DNA: TGTGCCAGCAGTGAAAGGGGGACCTACAATGAGCAGTTCTTC; CDR3 protein: CASSERGTYNEQFF
D gene: TRBD1; J gene: TRBJ2-2; clone size: NA; V gene: TRBV10-1; CDR3 DNA: TGCGCCAGCAGGGACAGGGAAGGGAGCGGGGAGCTGTTTTTT; CDR3 protein: CASRDREGSGELFF
D gene: TRBD1; J gene: TRBJ2-7; clone size: NA; V gene: TRBV7-3; CDR3 DNA: TGTGCCAGCAGCTCCCAAGGGGGACAGAACTACGAGCAGTACTTC; CDR3 protein: CASSSQGGQNYEQYF
D gene: TRBD2; J gene: TRBJ2-1; clone size: NA; V gene: TRBV7-6; CDR3 DNA: TGTGCCAGCAGCTTAGCCGCTAGCGGGGCCTACAATGAGCAGTTCTTC; CDR3 protein: CASSLAASGAYNEQFF
D gene: TRBD2; J gene: TRBJ2-1; clone size: NA; V gene: TRBV5-1; CDR3 DNA: TGCGCCAGCAGTAAATCCTCCCAACTAGCGGGAGGGTCCTACAATGAGCAGTTCTTC; CDR3 protein: CASSKSSQLAGGSYNEQFF
D gene: TRBD1; J gene: TRBJ1-1; clone size: NA; V gene: TRBV11-2; CDR3 DNA: TGTGCCAGCAGCTTGGGGGGACAGGGAGGTACTGAAGCTTTCTTT; CDR3 protein: CASSLGGQGGTEAFF
D gene: NA; J gene: TRBJ2-2; clone size: NA; V gene: TRBV19; CDR3 DNA: TGTGCCAGTAGCGGGATCCCGGGCACCGGGGAGCTGTTTTTT; CDR3 protein: CASSGIPGTGELFF
D gene: TRBD1; J gene: TRBJ2-5; clone size: NA; V gene: TRBV2; CDR3 DNA: TGTGCCAGCAGTGAATTGGGTGAGGGGGCTGTCGGAGAGACCCAGTACTTC; CDR3 protein: CASSELGEGAVGETQYF
D gene: TRBD1; J gene: TRBJ1-2; clone size: NA; V gene: TRBV12-3/TRBV12-4; CDR3 DNA: TGTGCCAGCAGTTTAAGGGGGCCCTATGGCTACACCTTC; CDR3 protein: CASSLRGPYGYTF
D gene: TRBD2; J gene: TRBJ2-3; clone size: NA; V gene: TRBV2; CDR3 DNA: TGTGCCAGCGCAACCGAGGCTAGCGGGGGGTTGAATACGCAGTATTTT; CDR3 protein: CASATEASGGLNTQYF
D gene: NA; J gene: TRBJ2-7; clone size: NA; V gene: TRBV7-3; CDR3 DNA: TGTGCCAGCAGCCCTCTGGCGGGGGCGTCCTACGAGCAGTACTTC; CDR3 protein: CASSPLAGASYEQYF
D gene: NA; J gene: TRBJ2-7; clone size: NA; V gene: TRBV9; CDR3 DNA: TGTGCCAGCAGCATAAACCCCGACGGGGCCTACGAGCAGTACTTC; CDR3 protein: CASSINPDGAYEQYF
D gene: TRBD2; J gene: TRBJ2-4; clone size: NA; V gene: TRBV7-6; CDR3 DNA: TGTGCCAGCAGCGCCGGACTAGCGGGAGGGCCGTATGCCATTCAGTACTTC; CDR3 protein: CASSAGLAGGPYAIQYF
D gene: TRBD2; J gene: TRBJ2-1; clone size: NA; V gene: TRBV7-9; CDR3 DNA: TGTGCCAGCAGCGTGGGACTAAAAAGCGGGGTGTTCTTC; CDR3 protein: CASSVGLKSGVFF
D gene: NA; J gene: TRBJ1-5; clone size: NA; V gene: TRBV6-5; CDR3 DNA: TGTGCCAGCAGTTACGGGTCGGGTACGCCCCAGCATTTT; CDR3 protein: CASSYGSGTPQHF
D gene: NA; J gene: TRBJ1-6; clone size: NA; V gene: TRBV6-5; CDR3 DNA: TGTGCCAGCAGTTACTCGGGTGGGGGGAGGAATTCACCCCTCCACTTT; CDR3 protein: CASSYSGGGRNSPLHF
D gene: NA; J gene: TRBJ2-2; clone size: NA; V gene: TRBV18; CDR3 DNA: TGTGCCAGCTCACCCGGGACCGGGGAGCTGTTTTTT; CDR3 protein: CASSPGTGELFF
D gene: TRBD1; J gene: TRBJ1-4; clone size: NA; V gene: TRBV7-6; CDR3 DNA: TGTGCCAGCAGCTCAGGACAGGGGGCCCGAGGAGAAAAACTGTTTTTT; CDR3 protein: CASSSGQGARGEKLFF
D gene: TRBD2; J gene: TRBJ2-3; clone size: few; V gene: TRBV11-3; CDR3 DNA: TGTGCCAGCAGCGGAAGGACTAGCGGGGGACCTACAGATACGCAGTATTTT; CDR3 protein: CASSGRTSGGPTDTQYF
D gene: NA; J gene: TRBJ1-2; clone size: NA; V gene: TRBV6-5; CDR3 DNA: TGTGCCAGCAGTTTCCGCGGCATTAGTGGCTATGGCTACACCTTC; CDR3 protein: CASSFRGISGYGYTF
D gene: NA; J gene: TRBJ1-1; clone size: NA; V gene: TRBV5-1; CDR3 DNA: TGCGCCAGCAGCTTGATAACGAACAGGAACACTGAAGCTTTCTTT; CDR3 protein: CASSLITNRNTEAFF
D gene: TRBD2; J gene: TRBJ2-5; clone size: NA; V gene: TRBV29-1; CDR3 DNA: TGCAGCGTTGAGCTAGCGGGGCAAGAGACCCAGTACTTC; CDR3 protein: CSVELAGQETQYF
D gene: TRBD1; J gene: TRBJ1-1; clone size: NA; V gene: TRBV11-2; CDR3 DNA: TGTGCCAGCAGCCCTCGGACAGGGGGCTTGGCTGAAGCTTTCTTT; CDR3 protein: CASSPRTGGLAEAFF
D gene: NA; J gene: TRBJ1-4; clone size: NA; V gene: TRBV6-5; CDR3 DNA: TGTGCCAGCAGTTCCACAGGGATTAATGAAAAACTGTTTTTT; CDR3 protein: CASSSTGINEKLFF
D gene: NA; J gene: TRBJ1-4; clone size: NA; V gene: TRBV3-1/TRBV3-2; CDR3 DNA: TGTGCCAGCAGCCAAGTCCGGCGGGAAAAACTGTTTTTT; CDR3 protein: CASSQVRREKLFF
D gene: NA; J gene: TRBJ2-3; clone size: NA; V gene: TRBV7-8; CDR3 DNA: TGTGCCAGCAGCCCTCCGGGGAGGCCGCAGTATTTT; CDR3 protein: CASSPPGRPQYF
D gene: TRBD2; J gene: TRBJ2-3; clone size: once; V gene: TRBV5-6; CDR3 DNA: TGTGCCAGCAGCTCGCGACTAGCGGGCACAGATACGCAGTATTTT; CDR3 protein: CASSSRLAGTDTQYF
D gene: TRBD1; J gene: TRBJ2-7; clone size: NA; V gene: TRBV18; CDR3 DNA: TGTGCCAGCTCACCAGGATCCCCCGGGACAGGGGGATACGAGCAGTACTTC; CDR3 protein: CASSPGSPGTGGYEQYF
D gene: NA; J gene: TRBJ2-3; clone size: once; V gene: TRBV6-5; CDR3 DNA: TGTGCCAGCACTTTACAGGGAACTAGCACAGATACGCAGTATTTT; CDR3 protein: CASTLQGTSTDTQYF
D gene: NA; J gene: TRBJ1-1; clone size: NA; V gene: TRBV7-3; CDR3 DNA: TGTGCCAGCAGTGTACAGGGTGAGACTGAAGCTTTCTTT; CDR3 protein: CASSVQGETEAFF
D gene: TRBD1; J gene: TRBJ1-5; clone size: NA; V gene: TRBV5-6; CDR3 DNA: TGTGCCAGCAGCTGGGGACAGGGTAAGGCAAATCAGCCCCAGCATTTT; CDR3 protein: CASSWGQGKANQPQHF
D gene: TRBD2; J gene: TRBJ2-3; clone size: NA; V gene: TRBV6-1; CDR3 DNA: TGTGCCAGCAGTGACCCAGGGACTAGCGGGGCGACAGATACGCAGTATTTT; CDR3 protein: CASSDPGTSGATDTQYF
D gene: NA; J gene: TRBJ1-5; clone size: few; V gene: TRBV30; CDR3 DNA: TGTGCCTTTGGGGCAGGCAGCAATCAGCCCCAGCATTTT; CDR3 protein: CAFGAGSNQPQHF
D gene: TRBD1; J gene: TRBJ2-7; clone size: NA; V gene: TRBV5-1; CDR3 DNA: TGCGCCAGCAGCTGGGGACAGGGGGCGTACGAGCAGTACTTC; CDR3 protein: CASSWGQGAYEQYF
D gene: NA; J gene: TRBJ1-2; clone size: NA; V gene: TRBV9; CDR3 DNA: TGTGCCAGCAGCGTAGGCTCGGCAGGGCTATACGGCTACACCTTC; CDR3 protein: CASSVGSAGLYGYTF
D gene: NA; J gene: TRBJ1-5; clone size: NA; V gene: TRBV2; CDR3 DNA: TGTGCCAGCAAGTCCGACCAGGGAAATCAGCCCCAGCATTTT; CDR3 protein: CASKSDQGNQPQHF
D gene: NA; J gene: TRBJ2-7; clone size: NA; V gene: TRBV5-6; CDR3 DNA: TGTGCCAGCAGCTTGGGGTCTAAGGGGGAGCAGTACTTC; CDR3 protein: CASSLGSKGEQYF
D gene: TRBD1; J gene: TRBJ2-2; clone size: NA; V gene: TRBV11-2; CDR3 DNA: TGTGCCAGCAGCCCTAGGCCAGACAGGGACACCGGGGAGCTGTTTTTT; CDR3 protein: CASSPRPDRDTGELFF
D gene: NA; J gene: TRBJ2-1; clone size: NA; V gene: TRBV11-2; CDR3 DNA: TGTGCCAGCAGCCCAGTCGGGAATGAGCAGTTCTTC; CDR3 protein: CASSPVGNEQFF
D gene: TRBD1; J gene: TRBJ1-1; clone size: few; V gene: TRBV9; CDR3 DNA: TGTGCCAGCAGCGTAGCCCTTGGACAGGGCGAAGCTTTCTTT; CDR3 protein: CASSVALGQGEAFF
D gene: NA; J gene: TRBJ2-3; clone size: NA; V gene: TRBV28; CDR3 DNA: TGTGCCAGCAGTTTCGGTTCAGATACGCAGTATTTT; CDR3 protein: CASSFGSDTQYF
D gene: TRBD1; J gene: TRBJ1-5; clone size: NA; V gene: TRBV19; CDR3 DNA: TGTGCCAGTAGTACGAGGACAGGGGCTACCCAGCCCCAGCATTTT; CDR3 protein: CASSTRTGATQPQHF
D gene: NA; J gene: TRBJ1-3; clone size: NA; V gene: TRBV30; CDR3 DNA: TGTGCCCAACAAAGAGACAGCCTACAGGTCGGCACCATATATTTT; CDR3 protein: CAQQRDSLQVGTIYF
D gene: NA; J gene: TRBJ2-1; clone size: NA; V gene: TRBV30; CDR3 DNA: TGTGCCTGGAGTGCACCTTTCCTGAATGGAGATGAGCAGTTCTTC; CDR3 protein: CAWSAPFLNGDEQFF
D gene: NA; J gene: TRBJ1-2; clone size: NA; V gene: TRBV2; CDR3 DNA: TGTGCCAGCAGTTTAAGAGGGGACACTTCCTATGGCTACACCTTC; CDR3 protein: CASSLRGDTSYGYTF
D gene: NA; J gene: TRBJ1-5; clone size: once; V gene: TRBV7-8; CDR3 DNA: TGTGCCAGCAGCCCCCAGGTGCTTTCTAGCAATCAGCCCCAGCATTTT; CDR3 protein: CASSPQVLSSNQPQHF
D gene: TRBD2; J gene: TRBJ2-7; clone size: NA; V gene: TRBV11-3; CDR3 DNA: TGTGCCAGCAGCCCCTCTCGTGGTAGCGGGAGTGCCCACGAGCAGTACTTC; CDR3 protein: CASSPSRGSGSAHEQYF